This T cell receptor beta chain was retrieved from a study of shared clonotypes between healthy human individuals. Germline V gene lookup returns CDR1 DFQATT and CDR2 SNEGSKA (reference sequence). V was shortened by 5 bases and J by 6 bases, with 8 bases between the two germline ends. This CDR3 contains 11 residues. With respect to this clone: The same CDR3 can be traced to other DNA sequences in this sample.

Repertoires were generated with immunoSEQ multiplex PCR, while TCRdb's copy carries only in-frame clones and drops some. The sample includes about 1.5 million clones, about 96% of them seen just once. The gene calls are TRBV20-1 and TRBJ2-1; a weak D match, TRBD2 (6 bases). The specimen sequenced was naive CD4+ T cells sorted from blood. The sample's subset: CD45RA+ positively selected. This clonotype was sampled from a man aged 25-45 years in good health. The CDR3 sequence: CSALRGNEQFF. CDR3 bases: TGCAGTGCTCTGCGGGGCAATGAGCAGTTCTTC.